The entry that follows covers one T cell receptor (beta chain) sequence. This specimen comes from a study of blood T cell repertoires in COVID-19. Produced via immunoSEQ multiplex PCR; TCRdb's table is partial and in-frame only. The data show 100,000 to 150,000 clones, with about four fifths seen just once and 10% to 15% held by the top ten. Germline assignment: CDR1 KGHSY and CDR2 FQNENV. V was clipped by 4 bases and J by 0 bases, with 16 bases between them. This CDR3 has 17 amino acids. The sequencing sample was made of peripheral blood. This TCR came from a man aged 55 to 70 with acute or convalescent COVID-19. The rearrangement joins TRBV16 to TRBJ2-4, with D possibly TRBD2 on 6 matching bases. CDR3 coding DNA: TGTGCCAGCAGCCCCGGGACTCTAAGTCTAGCCAAAAACATTCAGTACTTC. This sequence encodes CASSPGTLSLAKNIQYF.